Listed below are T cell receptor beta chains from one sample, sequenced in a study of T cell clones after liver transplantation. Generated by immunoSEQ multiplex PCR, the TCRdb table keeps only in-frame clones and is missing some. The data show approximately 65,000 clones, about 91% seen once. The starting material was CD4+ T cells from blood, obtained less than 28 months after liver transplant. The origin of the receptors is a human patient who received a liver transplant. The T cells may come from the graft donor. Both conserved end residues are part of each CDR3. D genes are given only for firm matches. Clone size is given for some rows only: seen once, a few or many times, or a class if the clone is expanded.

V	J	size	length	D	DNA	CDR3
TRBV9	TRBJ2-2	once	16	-	TGTGCCAGCAGCGGAGGGACACGGAGGAACACCGGGGAGCTGTTTTTT	CASSGGTRRNTGELFF
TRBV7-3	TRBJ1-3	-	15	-	TGTGCCAGCAGCTTAACCGGGGATACTGGAAACACCATATATTTT	CASSLTGDTGNTIYF
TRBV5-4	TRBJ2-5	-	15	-	TGTGCCAGCAGCTTGGCCGGTCGAGTAATCGAGACCCAGTACTTC	CASSLAGRVIETQYF
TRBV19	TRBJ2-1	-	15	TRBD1	TGTGCCAGTAGTATTCCGGGACAGGGGAACAATGAGCAGTTCTTC	CASSIPGQGNNEQFF
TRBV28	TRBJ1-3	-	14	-	TGTGCCAGCAGTCCCCGGACAGTTGGAAACACCATATATTTT	CASSPRTVGNTIYF
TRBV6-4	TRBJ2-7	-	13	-	TGTGCCAGTAAGGGACTCCGCTCCTACGAGCAGTACTTC	CASKGLRSYEQYF
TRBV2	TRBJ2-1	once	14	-	TGTGCCAGCAGTGAGCAGGGGCTGTACAATGAGCAGTTCTTC	CASSEQGLYNEQFF
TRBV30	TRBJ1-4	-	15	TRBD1	TGTGCCTGGAGTGTCCGAGGACAGGGAGATGAAAAACTGTTTTTT	CAWSVRGQGDEKLFF
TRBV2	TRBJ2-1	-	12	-	TGTGCCAGCAATAGCAGAGAGAATGAGCAGTTCTTC	CASNSRENEQFF
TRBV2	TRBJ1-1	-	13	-	TGTGCCAGCAGTGACCCTCGGGGGACTGAAGCTTTCTTT	CASSDPRGTEAFF
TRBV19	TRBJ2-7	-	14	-	TGTGCCAGTAGCCCGCCAGGGGGGGCCTACGAGCAGTACTTC	CASSPPGGAYEQYF
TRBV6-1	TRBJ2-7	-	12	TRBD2	TGTGCCAGCAGTCTAGCGGGAGTCGAGCAGTACTTC	CASSLAGVEQYF